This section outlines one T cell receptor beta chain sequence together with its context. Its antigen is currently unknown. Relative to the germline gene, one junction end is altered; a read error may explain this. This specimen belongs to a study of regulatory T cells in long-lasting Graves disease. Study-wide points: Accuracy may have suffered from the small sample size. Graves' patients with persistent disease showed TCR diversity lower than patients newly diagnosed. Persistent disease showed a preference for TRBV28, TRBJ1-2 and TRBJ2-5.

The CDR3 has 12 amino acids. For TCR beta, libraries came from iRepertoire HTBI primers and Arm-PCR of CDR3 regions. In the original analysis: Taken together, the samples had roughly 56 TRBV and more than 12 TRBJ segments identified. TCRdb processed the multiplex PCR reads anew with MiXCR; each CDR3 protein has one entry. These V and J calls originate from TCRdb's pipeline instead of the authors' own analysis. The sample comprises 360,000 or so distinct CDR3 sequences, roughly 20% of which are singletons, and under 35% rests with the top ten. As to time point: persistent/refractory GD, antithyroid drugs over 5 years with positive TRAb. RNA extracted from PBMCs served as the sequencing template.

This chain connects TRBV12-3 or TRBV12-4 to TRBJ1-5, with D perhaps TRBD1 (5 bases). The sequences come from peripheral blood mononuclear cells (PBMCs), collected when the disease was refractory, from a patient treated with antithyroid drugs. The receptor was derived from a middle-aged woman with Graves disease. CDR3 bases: TGTGTCAGCAGTGTCCGGGGGCAGCCCCAGCATTTT. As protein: CVSSVRGQPQHF.